This T cell receptor beta chain was captured by sequencing in a study of control samples from healthy donors and cancer patients. The table came from immunoSEQ multiplex PCR; TCRdb's copy has only in-frame clones and leaves some out. The sample contains approximately 180,000 clones, 94% of which appear only once. V was trimmed by 4 bases and J by 7 bases, leaving 16 bases between them. Germline lookup yields CDR1 MGHRA and CDR2 YSYEKL. The CDR3 is made up of 14 amino acids. This receptor was obtained from a young woman in good health. The chain recombines TRBV4-1 with TRBJ1-1; D possibly corresponds to TRBD1 (6 bases). What was sequenced was blood. The CDR3 here is CASSLLQGASEAFF. DNA for the CDR3: TGCGCCAGCAGCCTACTACAGGGTGCGAGTGAAGCTTTCTTT.